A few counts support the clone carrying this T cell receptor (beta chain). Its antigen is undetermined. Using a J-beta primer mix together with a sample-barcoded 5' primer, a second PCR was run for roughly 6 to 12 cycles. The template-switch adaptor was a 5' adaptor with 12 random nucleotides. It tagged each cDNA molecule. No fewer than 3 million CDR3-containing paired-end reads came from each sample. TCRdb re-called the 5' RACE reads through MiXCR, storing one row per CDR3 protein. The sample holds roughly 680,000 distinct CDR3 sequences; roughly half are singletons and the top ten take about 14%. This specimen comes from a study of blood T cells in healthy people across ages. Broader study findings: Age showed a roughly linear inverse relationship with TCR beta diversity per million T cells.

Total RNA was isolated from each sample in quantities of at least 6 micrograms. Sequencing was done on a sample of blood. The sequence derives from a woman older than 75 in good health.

CDR3 sequence reads: CASSEYVGLGGNEQYF. CDR3 DNA: TGTGCCAGCAGTGAATATGTGGGACTAGGGGGTAATGAGCAGTACTTC. The chain employs TRBV25-1 and TRBJ2-5; TRBD2 matches 8 bases. Trimming at V came to 0 bases and at J to 11 bases, leaving 14 bases not matched to a gene. This CDR3 comprises 16 residues. The germline V gene encodes CDR1 MGHDK and CDR2 SYGVNS.